The TCR beta chain described here comes from a study of radiotherapy plus CTLA-4 blockade in lung cancer. Germline V gives CDR1 MGHDK, CDR2 SYGVNS. With 7 bases clipped from V and 6 bases from J, the junction kept 18 bases outside the gene matches. The length of the CDR3 is 17 residues. Generated by immunoSEQ multiplex PCR, the TCRdb table keeps only in-frame clones and is missing some. This sample has 81,000 or so clones; around 81% occur once, and the top ten carry approximately 15%. This clone was picked up one time. This clonotype was sampled from a human donor with non-small cell lung cancer that progressed on radiotherapy plus ipilimumab. Sample: peripheral blood, taken from a patient treated with radiotherapy plus ipilimumab. The gene calls are TRBV25-1 and TRBJ1-1; TRBD1 matches 9 bases. CDR3 sequence (DNA): TGTGCCAGCATCCCAAGCACGGGACAGGGTGGGCTCCCTGAAGCTTTCTTT. This translates into CASIPSTGQGGLPEAFF.